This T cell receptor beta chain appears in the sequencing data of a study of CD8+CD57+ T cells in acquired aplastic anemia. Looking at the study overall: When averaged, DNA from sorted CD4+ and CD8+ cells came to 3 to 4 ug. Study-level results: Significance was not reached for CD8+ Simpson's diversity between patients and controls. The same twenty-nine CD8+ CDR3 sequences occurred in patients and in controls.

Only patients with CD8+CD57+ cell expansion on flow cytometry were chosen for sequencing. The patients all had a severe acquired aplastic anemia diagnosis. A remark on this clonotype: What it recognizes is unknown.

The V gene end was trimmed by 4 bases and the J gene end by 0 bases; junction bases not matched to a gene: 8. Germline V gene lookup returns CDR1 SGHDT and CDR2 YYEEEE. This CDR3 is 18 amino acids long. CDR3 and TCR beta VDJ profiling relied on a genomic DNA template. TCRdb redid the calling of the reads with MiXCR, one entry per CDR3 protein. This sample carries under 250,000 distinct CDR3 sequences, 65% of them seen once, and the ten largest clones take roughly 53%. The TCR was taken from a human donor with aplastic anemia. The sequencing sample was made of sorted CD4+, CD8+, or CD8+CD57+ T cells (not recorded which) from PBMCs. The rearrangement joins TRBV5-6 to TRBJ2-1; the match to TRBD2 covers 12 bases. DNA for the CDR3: TGTGCCAGCAGCCTCGGACTAGCGGGGTCTAACTCCTACAATGAGCAGTTCTTC. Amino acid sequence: CASSLGLAGSNSYNEQFF.